Given below is one T cell receptor beta chain in context. Its cognate antigen is unknown. Primers included in the PCR were 60 Vbeta and 13 Jbeta primers. Clones were read by immunoSEQ multiplex PCR, and TCRdb kept only the in-frame ones, dropping some. The sample includes approximately 150,000 clones, around 80% of them seen just once. The data stem from a study of cytomegalovirus exposure and HLA in healthy donors. Study-wide background: T cells numbering around 180 million yielded more than 95 million unique TCR beta sequences in an earlier analysis.

Findings of the study overall: Three of the chains that were CMV-associated were confirmed in vitro to be specific for CMV antigens. Near-uniform donor sequencing depth was presumed by presence/absence analyses. Reports indicated that the classifier achieved high specificity and sensitivity in diagnosing cytomegalovirus status.

This TCR derives from a female donor in good health and CMV-seronegative. The specimen sequenced was PBMCs.

The CDR3 region is CASSPGGGGPTDTQYF. The DNA of the CDR3 is TGTGCCAGCAGCCCAGGAGGCGGGGGACCCACAGATACGCAGTATTTT. The rearrangement links TRBV9 to TRBJ2-3; 7 bases map to TRBD2. Germline trimming cut 4 bases from V and 2 bases from J; bases unmatched to any gene: 10. There are 16 residues in the CDR3. The germline gives CDR1 SGDLS, CDR2 YYNGEE. The whole variable domain, filled in from reference TRBV9 and TRBJ2-3, reads DSGVTQTPKHLITATGQRVTLRCSPRSGDLSVYWYQQSLDQGLQFLIQYYNGEERAKGNILERFSAQQFPDLHSELNLSSLELGDSALYFCASSPGGGGPTDTQYFGPGTRLTVL.